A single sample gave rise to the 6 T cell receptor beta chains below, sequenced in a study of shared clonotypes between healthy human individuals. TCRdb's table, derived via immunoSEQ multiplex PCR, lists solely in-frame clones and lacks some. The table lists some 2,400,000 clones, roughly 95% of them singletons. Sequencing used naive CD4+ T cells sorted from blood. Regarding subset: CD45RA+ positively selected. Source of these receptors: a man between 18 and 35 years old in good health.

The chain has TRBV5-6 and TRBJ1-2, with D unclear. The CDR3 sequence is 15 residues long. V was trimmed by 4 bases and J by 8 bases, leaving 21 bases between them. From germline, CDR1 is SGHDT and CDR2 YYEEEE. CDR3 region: CASSPGPSDLLGYTF. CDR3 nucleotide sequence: TGTGCCAGCAGCCCAGGACCTTCTGATCTATTAGGCTACACCTTC.

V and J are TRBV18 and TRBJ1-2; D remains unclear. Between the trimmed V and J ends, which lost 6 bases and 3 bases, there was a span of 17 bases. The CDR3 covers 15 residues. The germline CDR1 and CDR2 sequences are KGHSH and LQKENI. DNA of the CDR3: TGTGCCAGCTCCCCCGGTATTGGAGAGGACTATGGCTACACCTTC. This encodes CASSPGIGEDYGYTF.

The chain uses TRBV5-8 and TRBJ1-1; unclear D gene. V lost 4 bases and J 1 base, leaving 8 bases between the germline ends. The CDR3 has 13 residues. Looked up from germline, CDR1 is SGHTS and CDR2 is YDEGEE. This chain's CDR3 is CASSPTKNTEAFF. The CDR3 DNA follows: TGTGCCAGCAGCCCTACAAAGAACACTGAAGCTTTCTTT.

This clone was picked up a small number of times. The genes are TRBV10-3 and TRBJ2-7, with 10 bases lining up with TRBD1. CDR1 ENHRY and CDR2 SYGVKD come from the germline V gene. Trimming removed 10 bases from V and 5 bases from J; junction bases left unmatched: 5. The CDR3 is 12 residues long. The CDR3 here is CATGTGVNEQYF. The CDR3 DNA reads TGTGCCACCGGGACAGGGGTCAACGAGCAGTACTTC.

The DNA for the CDR3 is TGCGCCACTAGTTTCTCGAACACCGGGGAGCTGTTTTTT. Its translation: CATSFSNTGELFF. The rearrangement uses TRBV10-1 and TRBJ2-2; unclear D gene. Germline values: CDR1 WNHNN, CDR2 SYGVQD (reference sequence). The CDR3 spans 13 residues. Trimming took 10 bases from V and 0 from J, leaving 9 bases between them.

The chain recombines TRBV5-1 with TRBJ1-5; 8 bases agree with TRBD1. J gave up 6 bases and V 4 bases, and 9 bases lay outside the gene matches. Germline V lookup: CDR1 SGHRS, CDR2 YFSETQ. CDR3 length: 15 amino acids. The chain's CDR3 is CASSPQGVGGQPQHF. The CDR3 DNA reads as TGCGCCAGCAGCCCACAGGGGGTGGGGGGTCAGCCCCAGCATTTT.